Following are 23 T cell receptor beta chains from one sample sequenced in a study of T cell responses to AZD1222 COVID-19 vaccine. Repertoires were generated with immunoSEQ multiplex PCR, while TCRdb's copy carries only in-frame clones and drops some. Of 120,000 to 150,000 clones in the sample, around 84% were seen once. Here the sequenced sample was peripheral blood, taken 28 days after the second AZD1222 dose. These receptors were collected from an adult who received the AZD1222 COVID-19 vaccine.

The rearrangement joins TRBV5-1 to TRBJ1-5; no reliable D call. CDR1 is SGHRS and CDR2 is YFSETQ in the germline V gene. The CDR3 is 16 residues long. The V gene lost 0 bases and the J gene lost 5 bases, with 15 bases spanning the gap. The CDR3 sequence: CASSLDARRGDQPQHF. The CDR3 DNA follows: TGCGCCAGCAGCTTGGACGCTAGGAGAGGCGATCAGCCCCAGCATTTT.

V and J are TRBV10-3 and TRBJ2-7; TRBD1 might be the D (6 bases). V gave up 8 bases and J gave up 3 bases, with 14 bases separating them. Germline V gene data show CDR1 as ENHRY and CDR2 as SYGVKD. CDR3 length: 13 amino acids. The CDR3 reads CAIRKGEFYEQYF. CDR3 in DNA: TGTGCCATCCGGAAGGGGGAGTTCTACGAGCAGTACTTC.

The genes are TRBV3-1 (or the pseudogene TRBV3-2) and TRBJ1-2; D unclear. This CDR3 contains 16 residues. Germline V CDR1 and CDR2: LGHDT, YNNKEL (reference sequence). The germline V and J ends were trimmed by 0 bases and 9 bases, with 20 bases remaining between them. CDR3 in amino acids: CASSQERRAGPSSYTF. CDR3 nucleotide sequence: TGTGCCAGCAGCCAAGAAAGACGGGCGGGTCCGTCGAGCTACACCTTC.

The CDR3 DNA reads TGTGCCAGCAGCTTAGTCGTGTACAGGGGATCTCGTTTAGCAGATACGCAGTATTTT. Its protein product is CASSLVVYRGSRLADTQYF. The chain links TRBV7-9 to TRBJ2-3, with 7 positions matching TRBD1. Germline CDR1 and CDR2: SEHNR and FQNEAQ (reference sequence). The J segment lost 4 bases and the V segment lost 1 base, leaving 17 bases of the junction unmatched. The length of the CDR3 is 19 residues. The complete variable domain, with remaining parts taken from reference TRBV7-9 and TRBJ2-3, reads DTGVSQNPRHKITKRGQNVTFRCDPISEHNRLYWYRQTLGQGPEFLTYFQNEAQLEKSRLLSDRFSAERPKGSFSTLEIQRTEQGDSAMYLCASSLVVYRGSRLADTQYFGPGTRLTVL.

This rearrangement joins TRBV6-5 to TRBJ2-7; TRBD2 aligns across 10 bases. V lost 6 bases and J lost 6; bases outside the gene matches: 11. The V gene's germline CDR1 is MNHEY and CDR2 SVGAGI. The CDR3 totals 15 residues. This CDR3 reads CASSPSTSGPPEQYF. In nucleotides, the CDR3 is TGTGCCAGCAGCCCCTCGACTAGCGGGCCGCCCGAGCAGTACTTC.

The chain links TRBV30 to TRBJ1-2; D unclear. V was cut by 4 bases and J by 2 bases, with 17 bases left in between. The CDR3 extends over 15 amino acids. Per the germline V gene, CDR1 is GTSNPN and CDR2 is SVGIG (reference sequence). The CDR3 sequence: CAWKKASNQNYGYTF. The CDR3 nucleotides are TGTGCCTGGAAAAAGGCGTCTAATCAAAACTATGGCTACACCTTC.

This chain links TRBV10-3 with TRBJ2-2; no clear D gene. Trimming stripped 1 base from V and 6 bases from J, with 12 bases between. The germline CDR1 and CDR2 sequences are ENHRY and SYGVKD. This CDR3 has 15 amino acids. DNA of the CDR3: TGTGCCATCAGTGAGTTTTCCCCAGCGTCCGGGGAGCTGTTTTTT. Amino acid sequence: CAISEFSPASGELFF.

CDR3 DNA sequence: TGCGCCAGCACACCTTCATGGGACAGCCCCGCCGGGGAGCTGTTTTTT. This sequence encodes CASTPSWDSPAGELFF. V is TRBV5-1 and J is TRBJ2-2; the match to TRBD1 covers 7 bases. V lost 6 bases to trimming and J lost 6 bases; unmatched junction nucleotides: 14. The CDR3 is 16 residues long. CDR1 and CDR2 from the germline V gene are SGHRS and YFSETQ.

This chain joins TRBV11-2 and TRBJ2-7; 8 bases map to TRBD1. Germline V gives CDR1 SGHAT, CDR2 FQNNGV. The CDR3 is 12 residues long. The V and J ends lost 5 bases and 6 bases, in that order; junction bases with no gene match: 3. The CDR3 region has the DNA TGTGCCAGCAGCCGGGACAGGACCGAGCAGTACTTC. This gives the protein CASSRDRTEQYF.

V is TRBV5-6 and J is TRBJ2-7, with D possibly TRBD2 on 5 matching bases. The CDR3 totals 12 residues. The V and J ends lost 7 bases and 5 bases respectively, with 13 bases between them. Germline CDR1 is SGHDT and CDR2 is YYEEEE. The CDR3 sequence is CASCKPGNEQYF. The DNA of the CDR3 is TGTGCCAGCTGCAAACCGGGGAACGAGCAGTACTTC.

The chain carries TRBV14 and TRBJ2-7, with D unresolved. V was clipped by 0 bases and J by 2 bases, with 11 bases between them. CDR1 and CDR2 from the germline V gene are SGHDN and FVKESK. The CDR3 runs to 15 residues. In DNA, the CDR3 is TGTGCCAGCAGCCAAGAAGGGTGGGTTGCCTACGAGCAGTACTTC. It codes for CASSQEGWVAYEQYF.

The table lists this clone with a count of one. This chain links TRBV2 with TRBJ1-6; maybe TRBD1 (5 bases). Germline lookup yields CDR1 SNHLY and CDR2 FYNNEI. The CDR3 has 15 amino acids. V lost 4 bases and J 7 bases, leaving 14 bases between the germline ends. CDR3 nucleotides: TGTGCCAGCAGTGTAGAAGGGACGGCGAATTCACCCCTCCACTTT. Translating it yields CASSVEGTANSPLHF.

The chain combines TRBV4-2 with TRBJ2-7; 12 bases agree with TRBD2. This CDR3 spans 17 amino acids. Germline V CDR1 and CDR2: LGHNA, YNFKEQ. V gave up 4 bases and J gave up 2 bases; unmatched junction bases: 9. The CDR3 coding sequence is TGTGCCAGCAGCCGAGGAGGGCCTAGCGGGGGGGCCTACGAGCAGTACTTC. Translation: CASSRGGPSGGAYEQYF.

This clone was detected once. The chain joins TRBV5-1 to TRBJ2-5; weak D call: TRBD2 (5 bases). Germline V gene data show CDR1 as SGHRS and CDR2 as YFSETQ. The CDR3 has 13 amino acids. Trimming left V 5 bases short and J 5 bases short, with 13 bases between. The CDR3 is CASSEAVTETQYF. The CDR3 nucleotides read TGCGCCAGCAGTGAAGCGGTGACGGAGACCCAGTACTTC.

The V gene is TRBV28, the J gene TRBJ2-1; D gene ambiguous. V was trimmed by 8 bases and J by 1 base, leaving 18 bases between them. Germline V gene sequence: CDR1 MDHEN, CDR2 SYDVKM. CDR3 size: 16 residues. This CDR3 is CASAPPRIGSYNEQFF. DNA of the CDR3: TGTGCCAGCGCCCCCCCCCGGATAGGTTCCTACAATGAGCAGTTCTTC.

This chain joins TRBV7-2 and TRBJ1-2; 9 bases are a match to TRBD1. Germline CDR1 reads SGHTA; CDR2 reads FQGNSA. V shed 7 bases, J shed 5 bases, and the junction held 11 bases outside the gene matches. CDR3 length: 15 amino acids. The CDR3 nucleotides are TGTGCCAGCAAAGAGGACAGGGGAGAATGGTATGGCTACACCTTC. It yields the protein CASKEDRGEWYGYTF. The entire variable domain, with the rest obtained from reference TRBV7-2 and TRBJ1-2, is as follows: GAGVSQSPSNKVTEKGKDVELRCDPISGHTALYWYRQSLGQGLEFLIYFQGNSAPDKSGLPSDRFSAERTGGSVSTLTIQRTQQEDSAVYLCASKEDRGEWYGYTFGSGTRLTVV.

This clone was recorded once. This chain links TRBV9 with TRBJ1-3, with D maybe TRBD1 (6 bases). The CDR3 extends over 14 amino acids. From germline, CDR1 is SGDLS and CDR2 YYNGEE. Trimming removed 0 bases at V and 2 bases at J, with 6 bases between. Here the CDR3 DNA reads TGTGCCAGCAGCGTAGCAGGGGCTGGAAACACCATATATTTT. Translating gives CASSVAGAGNTIYF.

This chain uses TRBV10-3 with TRBJ1-2; no clear D gene. CDR3 size: 15 residues. Germline V gene sequence: CDR1 ENHRY, CDR2 SYGVKD. Trimming left V 4 bases short and J 5 bases short, with 17 bases between. CDR3 DNA sequence: TGTGCCATCAGTGTCGGGCAGACGTCTGGGTATGGCTACACCTTC. Amino acid sequence: CAISVGQTSGYGYTF.

The chain uses TRBV27 and TRBJ1-2; D is possibly TRBD1 (6 bases). Germline values: CDR1 MNHEY, CDR2 SMNVEV (reference sequence). V was cut by 7 bases and J by 2 bases, with 14 bases left in between. The CDR3 is made up of 14 amino acids. The CDR3 DNA reads TGTGCCAGCACCCGGGGAGGGGGAAACTATGGCTACACCTTC. This encodes CASTRGGGNYGYTF.

V is TRBV10-3 and J is TRBJ1-1; D is uncertain. The V and J ends lost 3 bases and 6 bases respectively, with 8 bases between them. This CDR3 contains 12 residues. CDR1 and CDR2 (germline): ENHRY, SYGVKD. The DNA for the CDR3 is TGTGCCATCAGTGATGGGATTTCTGAAGCTTTCTTT. It is translated as CAISDGISEAFF.

The chain links TRBV11-2 to TRBJ2-3; D possibly matches TRBD1 or TRBD2 (5 bases each). V was shortened by 4 bases and J by 6 bases, with 17 bases between the two germline ends. The V gene's germline CDR1 is SGHAT and CDR2 FQNNGV. The CDR3 is 15 residues long. The CDR3 DNA sequence: TGTGCCAGCAGCTCCCCCGGGACCCCGGGGGATACGCAGTATTTT. Translated: CASSSPGTPGDTQYF. Full variable domain (rest looked up from reference TRBV11-2 and TRBJ2-3): EAGVAQSPRYKIIEKRQSVAFWCNPISGHATLYWYQQILGQGPKLLIQFQNNGVVDDSQLPKDRFSAERLKGVDSTLKIQPAKLEDSAVYLCASSSPGTPGDTQYFGPGTRLTVL.

The chain combines TRBV30 with TRBJ1-1; D is perhaps TRBD1 (5 bases). Germline V gene data show CDR1 as GTSNPN and CDR2 as SVGIG (reference sequence). The CDR3 contains 10 residues. With 5 bases removed from V and 11 bases from J, the gap between germline ends came to 12 bases. CDR3 residues: CAWGAGGAFF. The CDR3 nucleotides are TGTGCCTGGGGGGCCGGAGGGGCTTTCTTT.

The chain employs TRBV5-1 and TRBJ2-4; TRBD2 might be the D (6 bases). Per the germline V gene, CDR1 is SGHRS and CDR2 is YFSETQ. V was pared by 2 bases and J by 7 bases, with 13 bases between. There are 14 residues in the CDR3. CDR3 in amino acids: CASSFNLGRNIQYF. The CDR3 coding sequence is TGCGCCAGCAGCTTTAACTTAGGGAGGAACATTCAGTACTTC.